The rows below give T cell receptor beta chains drawn from one sample of a study of T cells after posttransplantation cyclophosphamide. The data were produced by immunoSEQ multiplex PCR, yet TCRdb's version contains in-frame clones alone and is incomplete. The table lists tens of thousands of clones, more than 70% of them singletons. Specimen: CD4+ T cells sorted from blood, collected 1,700 to 2,000 days after a stem cell transplant with posttransplant cyclophosphamide. The receptors were gathered from a female patient aged 35 to 55 who received an allogeneic stem cell transplant from a related donor, was CMV-positive, and had no GVHD. Some T cells here may be from the graft donor. Both conserved end residues are part of each CDR3. D genes are given only for firm matches. Not every row has a clone size; where given, it reads once, few, many or a size class.

TRBD1	-	TRBV9	TRBJ2-3	CASSVDGTGKKYF	TGTGCCAGCAGCGTAGACGGGACAGGGAAGAAGTATTTT
TRBD2	-	TRBV13	TRBJ2-7	CASSFGRVSSYEQYF	TGTGCCAGCAGCTTCGGGAGGGTGAGCTCCTACGAGCAGTACTTC
-	-	TRBV2	TRBJ1-3	CASNLPSGNTIYF	TGTGCCAGCAACCTACCCTCTGGAAACACCATATATTTT
-	-	TRBV6-5	TRBJ2-5	CASVKDSGTQYF	TGTGCCAGCGTAAAGGACTCTGGGACCCAGTACTTC
-	once	TRBV5-1	TRBJ2-7	CASSWSGTPSYEQYF	TGCGCCAGCAGCTGGTCCGGGACACCCTCCTACGAGCAGTACTTC
TRBD2	-	TRBV11-1	TRBJ2-2	CASRLSRQLAGGRTGELFF	TGTGCCAGCAGGTTGTCCCGCCAGCTAGCGGGGGGTCGTACCGGGGAGCTGTTTTTT
-	few	TRBV5-1	TRBJ2-2	CASSLEGHKSGELFF	TGCGCCAGCAGCTTGGAGGGACATAAATCCGGGGAGCTGTTTTTT
TRBD1	-	TRBV7-9	TRBJ2-1	CASSSRTGVYNEQFF	TGTGCCAGCAGCTCTAGGACAGGGGTCTACAATGAGCAGTTCTTC
-	-	TRBV11-2	TRBJ1-3	CASSFPQRVHSGNTIYF	TGTGCCAGCAGCTTCCCTCAGAGGGTGCACTCTGGAAACACCATATATTTT
TRBD1	once	TRBV11-2	TRBJ2-7	CASSLTGGLLDEQYF	TGTGCCAGCAGCTTGACAGGGGGACTCCTAGACGAGCAGTACTTC
TRBD1	-	TRBV18	TRBJ1-1	CASSDRANTEAFF	TGTGCCAGCTCGGACAGGGCGAACACTGAAGCTTTCTTT
-	-	TRBV5-5	TRBJ1-2	CASSLVVGGYTF	TGTGCCAGCAGCTTGGTGGTGGGCGGCTACACCTTC
TRBD2	-	TRBV19	TRBJ2-7	CADLAELISYEQYF	TGTGCCGATCTAGCGGAGCTAATAAGCTACGAGCAGTACTTC
TRBD1	-	TRBV6-5	TRBJ1-1	CASSRDRGHTEAFF	TGTGCCAGCAGTCGGGACAGGGGGCACACTGAAGCTTTCTTT
-	-	TRBV7-7	TRBJ1-6	CASSLRGNSPLHF	TGTGCCAGCAGCTTAAGGGGTAATTCACCCCTCCACTTT
TRBD2	-	TRBV5-4	TRBJ2-3	CASSQDPAGGIDTQYF	TGTGCCAGCAGCCAAGATCCTGCGGGGGGGATAGATACGCAGTATTTT
TRBD1	-	TRBV19	TRBJ1-6	CASSIVGQGSSPLHF	TGTGCCAGTAGTATAGTGGGACAGGGAAGCTCACCCCTCCACTTT
-	-	TRBV11-2	TRBJ1-2	CASSLVTGSDYGYTF	TGTGCCAGCAGCTTAGTCACAGGGTCGGACTATGGCTACACCTTC
TRBD2	-	TRBV5-1	TRBJ2-1	CASSSFPLAGGRDEQFF	TGCGCCAGCAGCTCGTTTCCACTAGCGGGGGGGCGGGATGAGCAGTTCTTC
-	-	TRBV7-2	TRBJ2-7	CASSLGLLDYEQYF	TGTGCCAGCAGCTTAGGTCTCTTAGACTACGAGCAGTACTTC
TRBD1	-	TRBV29-1	TRBJ2-7	CSADRTGSNEQYF	TGCAGCGCAGATAGGACAGGGTCAAACGAGCAGTACTTC
-	-	TRBV19	TRBJ1-6	CASSILDRGSPLHF	TGTGCCAGTAGTATACTCGATCGGGGTTCACCCCTCCACTTT
TRBD2	once	TRBV29-1	TRBJ2-7	CSVDLRTSGGPGPYEQYF	TGCAGCGTTGACCTGAGAACTAGCGGGGGCCCAGGGCCCTACGAGCAGTACTTC
-	-	TRBV5-1	TRBJ1-2	CASSVGTNSYGYTF	TGCGCCAGCAGCGTCGGGACAAATTCCTATGGCTACACCTTC
-	many	TRBV9	TRBJ1-3	CASSVGIGAHSGNTIYF	TGTGCCAGCAGCGTAGGAATAGGGGCCCACTCTGGAAACACCATATATTTT
-	-	TRBV6-1	TRBJ2-5	CASSELRGPQETQYF	TGTGCCAGCAGTGAATTGCGGGGGCCCCAAGAGACCCAGTACTTC
TRBD1	once	TRBV10-3	TRBJ2-3	CAVGQGTDTQYF	TGTGCCGTCGGACAGGGTACAGATACGCAGTATTTT
-	-	TRBV4-1	TRBJ2-3	CASSQRRGRGGTDTQYF	TGCGCCAGCAGCCAACGTAGGGGGAGAGGAGGCACAGATACGCAGTATTTT
-	-	TRBV27	TRBJ1-1	CASSFPGGAAFF	TGTGCCAGCAGTTTCCCGGGGGGGGCGGCTTTCTTT
TRBD2	-	TRBV18	TRBJ2-3	CASSPKTSVSTDTQYF	TGTGCCAGCTCACCTAAAACTAGCGTGAGCACAGATACGCAGTATTTT
TRBD1	-	TRBV19	TRBJ1-4	CASATGGINEKLFF	TGTGCCAGTGCCACAGGGGGCATTAATGAAAAACTGTTTTTT
-	-	TRBV27	TRBJ2-2	CASSFLPTDTGELFF	TGTGCCAGCAGTTTTCTACCAACCGACACCGGGGAGCTGTTTTTT